This T cell receptor beta chain was recorded in a study of T-cell reconstitution after alpha-beta-depleted transplantation in children. Unique molecular identifiers were used to barcode this TCRbeta library. TCRdb itself ran the PCR reads through MiXCR, one entry per CDR3 protein. Here the sample spans hundreds of thousands of distinct CDR3 sequences, more than 20% being singletons. In this sample, this clonotype turned up many times. The antigen remains undetermined. Notes on the study in general: After one year, T-cell counts and TCRbeta diversity mostly came from new T cells.

V lost 0 bases to trimming and J lost 0 bases, with 2 bases between them. Germline V CDR1 and CDR2: SQVTM, ANQGSEA. The CDR3 length is 12 residues. This sample comprised PBMCs, mostly from graft donor cells, obtained 360 days after TCRalphabeta/CD19-depleted stem cell transplant. The receptor comes from a boy younger than two who had a stem cell transplant for acute myeloid leukemia, so the T cells may come from the graft donor. The rearrangement joins TRBV29-1 to TRBJ1-1; D ambiguous. CDR3 DNA sequence: TGCAGCGTTGAAGATATGAACACTGAAGCTTTCTTT. Protein sequence: CSVEDMNTEAFF.